The 25 T cell receptor beta chains below all came from one sample that was sequenced in a study of spatial heterogeneity in lung cancer. Study-level results: Counts that tracked tumor mutation counts were those of expanded intratumoral alpha and beta TCRs.

TCRdb re-analysed the 5' RACE reads in MiXCR, keeping a single row per CDR3 protein. This sample has about 27,000 distinct CDR3 sequences; approximately 6.5% occur once, and the top ten carry about 24%. Time point here: sample taken at primary tumor resection. The antigens for these receptors are not known. This material consisted of lung tumor tissue, taken at surgery. The source of these receptors is a male donor with early-stage non-small cell lung cancer.

This clonotype has only a few counts. This chain connects TRBV12-3 or TRBV12-4 to TRBJ1-4, with TRBD1 as a possible D gene (5 bases). This CDR3 has 14 amino acids. Trimming took off 2 bases at V and 7 bases at J, with 11 bases between the two ends. The chain's CDR3 is CASSLRWGSEKLFF. In DNA, the CDR3 is TGTGCCAGCAGTTTAAGGTGGGGGAGTGAAAAACTGTTTTTT.

This clonotype is termed medium-sized. This chain uses TRBV20-1 with TRBJ2-7; TRBD2 agrees at 9 bases. The CDR3 has 16 amino acids. The junction had 9 bases not matched to a gene; V was cut back by 0 bases and J by 3 bases. Per the germline V gene, CDR1 is DFQATT and CDR2 is SNEGSKA (reference sequence). CDR3 DNA: TGCAGTGCTAGAGATCCAAGCGGGGGGACTGACTACGAGCAGTACTTC. Translation: CSARDPSGGTDYEQYF.

This clonotype was counted between two and nine times. This chain uses TRBV29-1 with TRBJ1-1; 7 positions agree with TRBD1. Unmatched junction bases numbered 14, after V lost 6 bases and J lost 10 bases. This CDR3 is built from 13 residues. The germline V gene has CDR1 SQVTM and CDR2 ANQGSEA. CDR3 residues: CSVLRTGTEGAFF. The CDR3 DNA reads as TGCAGCGTCCTCAGGACAGGAACGGAGGGAGCTTTCTTT.

Ten or more counts support this clonotype. The chain recombines TRBV20-1 with TRBJ2-1; no clear D gene. Germline V gene sequence: CDR1 DFQATT, CDR2 SNEGSKA (reference sequence). CDR3 length: 11 amino acids. The CDR3 is CRPAAYNEQFF. CDR3 bases: TGCAGGCCAGCAGCCTACAATGAGCAGTTCTTC.

The CDR3: CSWSSRPYEQYF. The DNA of the CDR3 is TGCAGTTGGTCGTCAAGGCCCTACGAGCAGTACTTC. The V gene is TRBV20-1, the J gene TRBJ2-7, with D hard to call. CDR3 size: 12 residues. Trimming took 8 bases from V and 2 from J, leaving 13 bases between them. Germline CDR1 and CDR2: DFQATT and SNEGSKA (reference sequence).

There are many counts of this clonotype. This chain joins TRBV29-1 and TRBJ2-7; D ambiguous. Between the trimmed V and J ends, which lost 4 bases and 1 base, there was a span of 11 bases. CDR1 and CDR2 (germline): SQVTM, ANQGSEA. This CDR3 comprises 13 residues. The CDR3 DNA sequence: TGCAGCGTTGTAGCTGGGAAATCCTACGAGCAGTACTTC. Protein: CSVVAGKSYEQYF.

This clonotype has more than one count but fewer than ten. The J gene is TRBJ2-2, the V gene TRBV11-3; D remains ambiguous. CDR1 is SGHNT and CDR2 is YENEEA in the germline V gene. CDR3 size: 14 residues. V lost 2 bases to trimming and J lost 2 bases, with 6 bases between them. CDR3 residues: CASSLTLNTGELFF. The CDR3 DNA follows: TGTGCCAGCAGCTTAACACTTAACACCGGGGAGCTGTTTTTT.

This clonotype is classed as medium-sized. The V and J genes are TRBV7-2 and TRBJ1-5; D is unresolved. This CDR3 is 12 amino acids long. Germline V gene lookup returns CDR1 SGHTA and CDR2 FQGNSA. Trimming left V 4 bases short and J 5 bases short, with 6 bases between. The CDR3 here is CASSSRYQPQHF. In DNA, the CDR3 is TGTGCCAGCAGCTCGCGATATCAGCCCCAGCATTTT.

This clonotype was recorded at least ten times. The CDR3 loop reads CASSFRGSNQPQHF. The CDR3 DNA sequence: TGTGCCAGCAGTTTCAGGGGGAGCAATCAGCCCCAGCATTTT. The V gene is TRBV27, the J gene TRBJ1-5, with 7 bases that match TRBD1. Germline assignment: CDR1 MNHEY and CDR2 SMNVEV (reference sequence). V was pared by 3 bases and J by 1 base, with 0 bases of the junction left unmatched. The CDR3 runs to 14 residues.

This clonotype has ten or more counts. CDR3: CASSEWASGGAGSDTQYF. The CDR3 bases are TGTGCCAGCAGTGAATGGGCTAGCGGGGGGGCCGGGTCAGATACGCAGTATTTT. The rearrangement links TRBV2 to TRBJ2-3, with 12 bases matching TRBD2. The junction had 10 bases not matched to a gene; V was cut back by 2 bases and J by 4 bases. The CDR3 totals 18 residues. CDR1 and CDR2 from the germline V gene are SNHLY and FYNNEI. The full variable domain, in which reference TRBV2 and TRBJ2-3 provide the parts outside the CDR3, is EPEVTQTPSHQVTQMGQEVILRCVPISNHLYFYWYRQILGQKVEFLVSFYNNEISEKSEIFDDQFSVERPDGSNFTLKIRSTKLEDSAMYFCASSEWASGGAGSDTQYFGPGTRLTVL.

This clonotype was seen at least ten times. This rearrangement joins TRBV12-3 or TRBV12-4 to TRBJ1-6; D gene uncertain. Trimming pared 6 bases from V and 8 bases from J, leaving 11 bases between. The CDR3 consists of 13 residues. DNA for the CDR3: TGTGCCAGCAGGCCCGATGATTATTCACCCCTCCACTTT. Amino acids: CASRPDDYSPLHF.

This clonotype has more than one count but fewer than ten. The chain recombines TRBV5-1 with TRBJ2-7; D might be TRBD1 (5 bases). In germline, CDR1 is SGHRS, CDR2 YFSETQ. Trimming took 1 base from V and 0 from J, leaving 11 bases between them. The CDR3 is 15 amino acids. The CDR3 DNA sequence: TGCGCCAGCAGCTTGATCCAGGGCCTCTCCTACGAGCAGTACTTC. Amino acids: CASSLIQGLSYEQYF.

This clonotype has a count of ten or more. The J gene is TRBJ1-1, the V gene TRBV20-1; 7 bases align to TRBD1. Germline lookup yields CDR1 DFQATT and CDR2 SNEGSKA (reference sequence). V lost 5 bases to trimming and J lost 2 bases; unmatched junction nucleotides: 8. This CDR3 is 14 amino acids long. The CDR3 spells CSALPGTVNTEAFF. CDR3 DNA sequence: TGCAGTGCTCTCCCAGGGACAGTCAACACTGAAGCTTTCTTT.

The chain links TRBV10-3 to TRBJ2-3, with 7 positions matching TRBD2. J gave up 3 bases and V 6 bases, and 3 bases lay outside the gene matches. The germline V gene encodes CDR1 ENHRY and CDR2 SYGVKD. The CDR3 has 13 residues. CDR3 sequence reads: CAIRAGLTDTQYF. In DNA, the CDR3 is TGTGCCATCAGAGCGGGACTTACAGATACGCAGTATTTT.

V usage is TRBV20-1 and J usage is TRBJ1-5; D is possibly TRBD1 (5 bases). Deletions cut 3 bases from V and 0 bases from J, with 6 bases between. CDR3 size: 13 residues. Germline CDR1 DFQATT, CDR2 SNEGSKA (reference sequence). CDR3 sequence: CSARTDSNQPQHF. The DNA for the CDR3 is TGCAGTGCTAGGACAGATAGCAATCAGCCCCAGCATTTT.

This clonotype was detected only a few times. Sequence at one end of the junction differs from germline and may be a read error. The rearrangement links TRBV24-1 to TRBJ2-1; D may be TRBD1 (6 bases). Per the germline V gene, CDR1 is KGHDR and CDR2 is SFDVKD. This CDR3 is built from 15 residues. The CDR3 DNA reads as TGTGCCATCAGTGACCGACAGGCCAACTACAATGAGCAGTTCTTC. It yields the protein CAISDRQANYNEQFF.

The table lists this clonotype with a few counts. The gene calls are TRBV19 and TRBJ2-1; TRBD2 is a possible D gene (7 bases). CDR1 and CDR2 from the germline V gene are LNHDA and SQIVND (reference sequence). The length of the CDR3 is 16 residues. Deletions cut 5 bases from V and 3 bases from J, with 17 bases between. The CDR3 spells CASSRGLGGVYNEQFF. The CDR3 bases are TGTGCCAGTAGTCGTGGTTTAGGGGGGGTCTACAATGAGCAGTTCTTC.

This clonotype was counted ten times or more. The rearrangement joins TRBV20-1 to TRBJ2-1, with a possible D match to TRBD2 (7 bases). Trimming removed 3 bases from V and 7 bases from J, with 13 bases in between. Looked up from germline, CDR1 is DFQATT and CDR2 is SNEGSKA (reference sequence). The CDR3 totals 13 residues. The CDR3 DNA reads TGCAGTGCTAGCGGGGGGCACCATAATGAGCAGTTCTTC. Translated, it gives CSASGGHHNEQFF.

This clonotype came up many times. The chain carries TRBV3-1 and TRBJ1-2, with TRBD1 matching 7 bases. Germline V gives CDR1 LGHDT, CDR2 YNNKEL (reference sequence). This CDR3 is 15 amino acids long. V was clipped by 3 bases and J by 4 bases; unmatched bases: 8. The CDR3: CASSHRDSASYGYTF. The CDR3 bases are TGTGCCAGCAGCCACAGGGACAGCGCTAGCTATGGCTACACCTTC.

The table lists this clonotype with many counts. The rearrangement links TRBV12-3 or TRBV12-4 to TRBJ2-5; D is undetermined. Trimming took off 8 bases at V and 0 bases at J, with 7 bases between the two ends. There are 12 residues in the CDR3. The CDR3 DNA sequence: TGTGCCAGCGCTCTCGACCAAGAGACCCAGTACTTC. Its translation: CASALDQETQYF.

This chain connects TRBV5-1 to TRBJ2-7; possibly TRBD2 for D (6 bases). The CDR3 has 14 residues. CDR1 and CDR2 (germline): SGHRS, YFSETQ. The V end lost 0 bases, the J end lost 2 bases, and 9 bases lay between the germline ends. CDR3 amino acids: CASSLGPGAYEQYF. The CDR3 DNA reads as TGCGCCAGCAGCTTGGGTCCGGGGGCCTACGAGCAGTACTTC.

The chain has TRBV4-1 and TRBJ1-5, with a weak D call TRBD1 (6 bases). CDR1 MGHRA and CDR2 YSYEKL come from the germline V gene. The CDR3 runs 13 residues. V lost 0 bases and J lost 9, with 9 bases in between. In DNA, the CDR3 is TGCGCCAGCAGCCAAGAAGGGGGGAGGCCCCAGCATTTT. Translation gives CASSQEGGRPQHF.

This clonotype was counted only a few times. The rearrangement links TRBV4-1 to TRBJ1-2; D perhaps matches TRBD1 (5 bases). Germline CDR1 reads MGHRA; CDR2 reads YSYEKL. The CDR3 covers 16 residues. Trimming removed 0 bases at V and 0 bases at J, with 11 bases between. The CDR3 sequence is CASSQDVQAANYGYTF. CDR3 in DNA: TGCGCCAGCAGCCAAGACGTACAGGCCGCTAACTATGGCTACACCTTC.

This clonotype came up many times. One end of the junction is discordant with germline, which a read error may explain. J is TRBJ1-1 and V is TRBV7-7; D is unresolved. There are 13 residues in the CDR3. Per germline, CDR1 SSHAT and CDR2 FNYEAQ (reference sequence). For the CDR3, the DNA is TGTGCTAGCAGCCTAAGCAGGAACACTGAAGCTTTCTTT. Amino acid sequence: CASSLSRNTEAFF.

This clonotype was detected many times. Here the CDR3 DNA reads TGCAGTGCCAGGGCGGCCTTCACCAACTATGGCTACACCTTC. Translating it yields CSARAAFTNYGYTF. This chain uses TRBV20-1 with TRBJ1-2, with D perhaps matching TRBD1 (5 bases). V lost 6 bases and J lost 2, with 16 bases in between. The CDR3 is 14 amino acids. Germline lookup yields CDR1 DFQATT and CDR2 SNEGSKA (reference sequence).